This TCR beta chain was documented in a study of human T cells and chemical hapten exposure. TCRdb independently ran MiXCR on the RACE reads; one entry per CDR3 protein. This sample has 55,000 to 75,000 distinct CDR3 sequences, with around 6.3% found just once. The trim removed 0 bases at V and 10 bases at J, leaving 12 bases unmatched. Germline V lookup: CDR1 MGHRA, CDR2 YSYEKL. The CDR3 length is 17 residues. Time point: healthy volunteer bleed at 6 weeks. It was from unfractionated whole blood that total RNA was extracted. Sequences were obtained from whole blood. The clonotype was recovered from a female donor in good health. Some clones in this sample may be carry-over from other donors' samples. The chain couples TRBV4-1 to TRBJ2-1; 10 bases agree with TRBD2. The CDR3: CASSQEPLLAGRREQFF. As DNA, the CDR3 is TGCGCCAGCAGCCAAGAACCCTTACTAGCGGGACGCCGGGAGCAGTTCTTC.